The 27 T cell receptor beta chains given below trace back to one sample, sequenced in a study of cytomegalovirus exposure and HLA in healthy donors. 13 Jbeta primers and 60 Vbeta primers were used for the PCR. Libraries were prepared by immunoSEQ multiplex PCR; TCRdb keeps only in-frame clonotypes and omits some of them. The sample contains 100,000 to 150,000 clones, about 68% of which appear only once. Sequencing was done on a sample of PBMCs. These receptors were obtained from a man aged 35-49 years in good health and CMV-seropositive.

A remark on this clone: At one boundary the junction diverges from the germline segment, which might be a read error. The V call is TRBV27, the J call TRBJ1-6; TRBD1 aligns across 7 bases. Germline V gene lookup returns CDR1 MNHEY and CDR2 SMNVEV (reference sequence). The CDR3 has 14 amino acids. CDR3 in amino acids: CASSSTGYSSPLHF. Here the CDR3 DNA reads TGTGCCAGCAGTTCGACAGGGTATAGTTCACCCCTCCACTTT.

V and J are TRBV2 and TRBJ1-4; the D gene is possibly TRBD1 (5 bases). The CDR3 runs to 12 residues. The germline CDR1 and CDR2 sequences are SNHLY and FYNNEI. Trimming stripped 8 bases from V and 8 bases from J, with 12 bases between. CDR3 loop: CASGTGLEKLFF. DNA of the CDR3: TGTGCCAGCGGTACAGGCCTGGAAAAACTGTTTTTT. Filled out from reference TRBV2 and TRBJ1-4, the complete variable domain reads EPEVTQTPSHQVTQMGQEVILRCVPISNHLYFYWYRQILGQKVEFLVSFYNNEISEKSEIFDDQFSVERPDGSNFTLKIRSTKLEDSAMYFCASGTGLEKLFFGSGTQLSVL.

This chain uses TRBV5-6 with TRBJ2-7; tentatively, D is TRBD1 (5 bases). V was pared by 1 base and J by 3 bases, with 14 bases between. Germline V gene data show CDR1 as SGHDT and CDR2 as YYEEEE. The CDR3 loop spans 15 amino acids. The CDR3 nucleotides are TGTGCCAGCAGCTTGTTAGATCAGGGTGGCTACGAGCAGTACTTC. Its translation is CASSLLDQGGYEQYF. The full variable domain, completed using reference TRBV5-6 and TRBJ2-7, is DAGVTQSPTHLIKTRGQQVTLRCSPKSGHDTVSWYQQALGQGPQFIFQYYEEEERQRGNFPDRFSGHQFPNYSSELNVNALLLGDSALYLCASSLLDQGGYEQYFGPGTRLTVT.

The gene calls are TRBV7-9 and TRBJ2-7; 11 nucleotides line up with TRBD1. The CDR3 sequence is 14 residues long. Germline V CDR1 and CDR2: SEHNR, FQNEAQ (reference sequence). The ends lost 5 bases at V and 3 bases at J; junction bases unmatched: 3. The chain's CDR3 is CASSPGTGGYEQYF. CDR3 sequence (DNA): TGTGCCAGCAGCCCAGGGACAGGGGGCTACGAGCAGTACTTC.

The chain has TRBV5-1 and TRBJ2-1; TRBD2 aligns across 9 bases. Germline V lookup: CDR1 SGHRS, CDR2 YFSETQ. V lost 3 bases to trimming and J lost 4 bases; unmatched junction nucleotides: 14. This CDR3 spans 18 amino acids. For the CDR3, the DNA is TGCGCCAGCAGCTCTTGGACGGCCTCTAGCGGGGAGTACAATGAGCAGTTCTTC. Encoded protein: CASSSWTASSGEYNEQFF.

This chain's CDR3 is CASSQDLAGGANVLTF. DNA for the CDR3: TGCGCCAGCAGCCAAGATCTGGCAGGGGGGGCCAACGTCCTGACTTTC. The rearrangement links TRBV4-3 to TRBJ2-6; D might be TRBD1 (5 bases). Trimming removed 0 bases from V and 4 bases from J, with 10 bases in between. The CDR3 is 16 residues long. CDR1 and CDR2 (germline): LGHNA, YSLEER.

The rearrangement uses TRBV6-1 and TRBJ2-5; 11 bases fit TRBD2. Germline-derived CDR1 and CDR2 are MNHNS and SASEGT. J gave up 1 base and V 2 bases, and 0 bases lay outside the gene matches. The CDR3 sequence is 15 residues long. CDR3 sequence reads: CASSELAGGQETQYF. CDR3 bases: TGTGCCAGCAGTGAACTAGCGGGGGGCCAAGAGACCCAGTACTTC.

The rearrangement links TRBV5-1 to TRBJ2-7, with TRBD1 identical over 7 bases. Losses at the gene ends were 0 bases for V and 4 bases for J; bases not matched to a gene: 4. The CDR3 contains 14 residues. The germline CDR1 and CDR2 sequences are SGHRS and YFSETQ. The CDR3 sequence is CASSLGDSRYEQYF. The CDR3 DNA sequence: TGCGCCAGCAGCTTGGGGGACAGTCGGTACGAGCAGTACTTC. Filled out from reference TRBV5-1 and TRBJ2-7, the complete variable domain reads KAGVTQTPRYLIKTRGQQVTLSCSPISGHRSVSWYQQTPGQGLQFLFEYFSETQRNKGNFPGRFSGRQFSNSRSEMNVSTLELGDSALYLCASSLGDSRYEQYFGPGTRLTVT.

V usage is TRBV15 and J usage is TRBJ1-1; perhaps TRBD1 as D (6 bases). The CDR3 covers 14 residues. V gave up 6 bases and J gave up 2 bases, with 13 bases separating them. CDR1 is LNHNV and CDR2 is YYDKDF in the germline V gene (reference sequence). The chain's CDR3 is CATSDQTGNTEAFF. The CDR3, as DNA: TGTGCCACCAGTGACCAGACAGGTAACACTGAAGCTTTCTTT.

This rearrangement joins TRBV19 to TRBJ1-4, with D maybe TRBD1 (6 bases). Germline values: CDR1 LNHDA, CDR2 SQIVND (reference sequence). The length of the CDR3 is 14 residues. Trimming cost V 6 bases and J 3 bases, with 11 bases left between them. In DNA, the CDR3 is TGTGCCAGTAGGCGACAGGAGTCTAATGAAAAACTGTTTTTT. It codes for CASRRQESNEKLFF.

The chain is built from TRBV27 and TRBJ2-7; 11 bases match TRBD1. CDR3 length: 16 residues. Germline CDR1 reads MNHEY; CDR2 reads SMNVEV (reference sequence). The ends lost 3 bases at V and 2 bases at J; junction bases unmatched: 6. CDR3 protein: CASSLRGDRGTYEQYF. For the CDR3, the DNA is TGTGCCAGCAGTTTGAGGGGGGACAGGGGGACCTACGAGCAGTACTTC.

This clone has a handful of counts. J is TRBJ1-5 and V is TRBV6-1; no definite D call. V was clipped by 5 bases and J by 6 bases, with 11 bases between them. This CDR3 has 13 amino acids. Germline V lookup: CDR1 MNHNS, CDR2 SASEGT. CDR3 sequence reads: CASSTHFGQPQHF. The CDR3 nucleotides are TGTGCCAGCAGTACCCACTTCGGTCAGCCCCAGCATTTT.

The chain recombines TRBV19 with TRBJ1-6; D is possibly TRBD1 (5 bases). Trimming took off 7 bases at V and 7 bases at J, with 20 bases between the two ends. Germline V gives CDR1 LNHDA, CDR2 SQIVND (reference sequence). The CDR3 is made up of 16 amino acids. DNA for the CDR3: TGTGCCAGTACCTCGGGCTCAGGGACTAGGAATTCACCCCTCCACTTT. This gives the protein CASTSGSGTRNSPLHF.

The chain combines TRBV15 with TRBJ2-3; possible D gene TRBD2, 7 bases. CDR1 is LNHNV, CDR2 YYDKDF, per germline (reference sequence). The CDR3 extends over 13 amino acids. The V end lost 9 bases, the J end lost 4 bases, and 14 bases lay between the germline ends. The CDR3 here is CATSGGGPDTQYF. As DNA, the CDR3 is TGTGCCACTTCCGGCGGGGGCCCAGATACGCAGTATTTT.

In its sample, this clone was seen a few times. The chain combines TRBV7-2 with TRBJ1-2; D not certain. Germline V gene data show CDR1 as SGHTA and CDR2 as FQGNSA. The CDR3 extends over 15 amino acids. The ends were cut back, 1 base at V and 6 bases at J, with 15 bases in the middle. CDR3 in amino acids: CASSLVGMALDGYTF. The CDR3 region has the DNA TGTGCCAGCAGCTTAGTGGGCATGGCATTGGATGGCTACACCTTC.

This clone appeared a few times. V is TRBV6-1 and J is TRBJ2-3; 10 bases align to TRBD2. Germline CDR1 reads MNHNS; CDR2 reads SASEGT. The CDR3 has 14 residues. J lost 3 bases, V lost 5 bases, and 2 bases had no gene match. CDR3 protein: CASSRGLATDTQYF. The CDR3, as DNA: TGTGCCAGCAGTAGGGGACTAGCGACAGATACGCAGTATTTT.

This clone was seen once. V gene TRBV5-1 combines with J gene TRBJ1-4; D might be TRBD1 (6 bases). Trimming removed 4 bases at V and 5 bases at J, with 15 bases between. Germline lookup yields CDR1 SGHRS and CDR2 YFSETQ. The CDR3 consists of 15 residues. CDR3 bases: TGCGCCAGCAGCCGGGGGCTGGGGGGGAATGAAAAACTGTTTTTT. Protein sequence: CASSRGLGGNEKLFF.

The chain uses TRBV5-1 and TRBJ1-2; no clear D. The CDR3 sequence is 12 residues long. From germline, CDR1 is SGHRS and CDR2 YFSETQ. Deletions cut 5 bases from V and 0 bases from J, with 5 bases between. The CDR3 region has the DNA TGCGCCAGCAGTGAGGCTAACTATGGCTACACCTTC. Its protein product is CASSEANYGYTF.

This clone showed up just once. The V call is TRBV4-3, the J call TRBJ2-2; 9 nucleotides align to TRBD2. CDR3 length equals 16 residues. Germline values: CDR1 LGHNA, CDR2 YSLEER. The V gene end was trimmed by 5 bases and the J gene end by 1 base; junction bases not matched to a gene: 5. The CDR3 sequence: CASSTRAGGNTGELFF. As DNA, the CDR3 is TGCGCCAGCAGCACCCGAGCGGGAGGGAACACCGGGGAGCTGTTTTTT.

The chain uses TRBV27 and TRBJ1-1, with D maybe TRBD1 (6 bases). Germline V lookup: CDR1 MNHEY, CDR2 SMNVEV (reference sequence). V was shortened by 7 bases and J by 5 bases, with 23 bases between the two germline ends. The CDR3 runs 16 residues. CDR3 residues: CASTLRWGGADTEAFF. DNA of the CDR3: TGTGCCAGCACCCTGAGGTGGGGGGGCGCGGATACTGAAGCTTTCTTT.

The chain couples TRBV2 to TRBJ2-7, with D perhaps matching TRBD1 (6 bases). Trimming pared 5 bases from V and 6 bases from J, leaving 17 bases between. The CDR3 extends over 14 amino acids. Germline V lookup: CDR1 SNHLY, CDR2 FYNNEI. CDR3 region: CASSIRDTGGEQYF. CDR3 sequence (DNA): TGTGCCAGCAGTATCCGGGACACGGGCGGCGAGCAGTACTTC.

J is TRBJ2-3 and V is TRBV11-1, with 8 bases identical to TRBD1. V lost 5 bases to trimming and J lost 0 bases; unmatched junction nucleotides: 7. CDR1 and CDR2 (germline): SGHAT, FQDESV (reference sequence). This CDR3 region has 16 residues. CDR3 coding DNA: TGTGCCAGCAGCCACCGGACAGGGCCTAGCACAGATACGCAGTATTTT. Amino acids: CASSHRTGPSTDTQYF. Combining the CDR3 with reference TRBV11-1 and TRBJ2-3 gives the whole variable domain EAEVAQSPRYKITEKSQAVAFWCDPISGHATLYWYRQILGQGPELLVQFQDESVVDDSQLPKDRFSAERLKGVDSTLKIQPAELGDSAMYLCASSHRTGPSTDTQYFGPGTRLTVL.

The DNA for the CDR3 is TGTGCCAGCAGCTTAGGGGCCCAGCAAGAGACCCAGTACTTC. It yields the protein CASSLGAQQETQYF. The chain is built from TRBV7-9 and TRBJ2-5; unclear D gene. Germline V gene sequence: CDR1 SEHNR, CDR2 FQNEAQ (reference sequence). With 1 base removed from V and 2 bases from J, the gap between germline ends came to 8 bases. The CDR3 covers 14 residues.

This clone was seen only a few times. V gene TRBV7-9 combines with J gene TRBJ2-1; TRBD2 aligns across 14 bases. The CDR3 has 16 amino acids. V gave up 5 bases and J gave up 8 bases; unmatched junction bases: 8. Germline V gene sequence: CDR1 SEHNR, CDR2 FQNEAQ (reference sequence). The CDR3 is CASSPGLAGGRDEQFF. The CDR3 DNA follows: TGTGCCAGCAGCCCAGGACTAGCGGGAGGTAGGGATGAGCAGTTCTTC.

The CDR3 loop is CATTGGQGRGTDTQYF. CDR3 bases: TGTGCCACCACCGGGGGTCAGGGCAGGGGCACAGATACGCAGTATTTT. The V gene is TRBV27, the J gene TRBJ2-3; possibly TRBD2 for D (6 bases). CDR3 length: 16 residues. V was trimmed by 10 bases and J by 1 base, leaving 21 bases between them. Germline loops: CDR1 MNHEY, CDR2 SMNVEV (reference sequence).

The rearrangement links TRBV7-2 to TRBJ1-6; 8 bases map to TRBD1. Germline lookup yields CDR1 SGHTA and CDR2 FQGNSA. CDR3 size: 16 residues. Losses at the gene ends were 0 bases for V and 6 bases for J; bases not matched to a gene: 4. CDR3 sequence: CASSLALGQANSPLHF. Written as DNA, the CDR3 is TGTGCCAGCAGCTTAGCACTGGGACAGGCTAATTCACCCCTCCACTTT.

The chain joins TRBV6-6 to TRBJ2-7; 8 positions agree with TRBD1. The CDR3 extends over 14 amino acids. Germline loops: CDR1 MNHNY, CDR2 SVGAGI (reference sequence). The V segment lost 5 bases and the J segment 3 bases; nucleotides outside the gene matches: 6. DNA for the CDR3: TGTGCCAGCAGTGGACAGGGAGTCATCTACGAGCAGTACTTC. This sequence encodes CASSGQGVIYEQYF.